This T cell receptor beta chain is from a study of patients and donors after allogeneic stem cell transplantation. One entry per CDR3 protein results from TCRdb running MiXCR on the RT-PCR reads. The repertoire has fewer than 12,000 distinct CDR3 sequences, 22% of them found once; the top ten carry roughly 49%. V lost 1 base and J lost 0, with 9 bases in between. This CDR3 region has 15 residues. CDR1 is KGHSH, CDR2 LQKENI, per germline. The sequencing input was blood, either unsorted or a sorted T cell fraction (not recorded which). V is TRBV18 and J is TRBJ1-2; D is unclear. The sequence was obtained from a human donor who was either an allogeneic HSCT recipient or a stem cell or donor lymphocyte infusion donor (not recorded which). It is not recorded whose cells these are; they may come from a transplant donor. The CDR3 nucleotides are TGTGCCAGCTCACCACGACGGGAGCCTAACTATGGCTACACCTTC. It is translated as CASSPRREPNYGYTF.